This T cell receptor (beta chain) was recovered during a study of siplizumab effects on memory and regulatory T cells. Assay used: immunoSEQ multiplex PCR; TCRdb lists only in-frame clones, some missing. The data hold tens of thousands of clones, with roughly 95% observed a single time. V lost 3 bases and J 5 bases, leaving 10 bases between the germline ends. The CDR3 sequence is 14 residues long. Points from the study as a whole: Unstimulated naive T cells seemed to show more diversity than memory cells did, and they also seemed to be among the major contributors to the alloresponse.

A few counts support this clone. Its antigen is not known. The chain carries TRBV23-1 and TRBJ2-2; tentatively, D is TRBD2 (5 bases). TRBV23-1 is sorted into the ORF group, with uncertain function. The sequencing input was naive CD4+ T cells sorted from blood. The source is a human donor in good health. The DNA for the CDR3 is TGCGCCAGCAGTCAGTGGACTTTTACCGGGGAGCTGTTTTTT. Its protein is CASSQWTFTGELFF.